A selection of T cell receptor beta chains follows, all from one sample in a study of response to subunit inactivated influenza vaccine. MiXCR was run by TCRdb on the RT-PCR reads, yielding one entry per CDR3 protein. The sample lists 560,000 or so distinct CDR3 sequences, about 8% seen once, with 10% to 15% in the top ten. Sequences were derived from PBMCs from blood, sampled about 23 months after vaccination. These receptors came from a man aged 45 to 70 who received an inactivated influenza vaccine. Both conserved end residues are part of each CDR3. The D gene is left open where the match is weak. Size tells how often a clone was seen (once, few, many) or the class of an expanded clone, and some rows leave it out.

size: few; D: TRBD2; V: TRBV29-1; J: TRBJ2-7; CDR3: CSASSGRTLGEQYF; DNA: TGCAGCGCCTCTAGCGGGAGGACCCTCGGCGAGCAGTACTTC
size: NA; D: NA; V: TRBV7-2; J: TRBJ1-2; CDR3: CASSLGGAASNNYGYTF; DNA: TGTGCCAGCAGCTTAGGAGGGGCCGCGTCCAACAACTATGGCTACACCTTC
size: NA; D: NA; V: TRBV6-2/TRBV6-3; J: TRBJ1-5; CDR3: CASSMSDSNQPQHF; DNA: TGTGCCAGCAGTATGTCTGATAGCAATCAGCCCCAGCATTTT
size: NA; D: TRBD2; V: TRBV5-1; J: TRBJ2-7; CDR3: CASIFLTGGLEQYF; DNA: TGCGCCAGCATCTTTTTAACGGGAGGCCTCGAGCAGTACTTC
size: many; D: NA; V: TRBV6-2/TRBV6-3; J: TRBJ2-7; CDR3: CASSYLGQAIYEQYF; DNA: TGTGCCAGCAGTTACCTCGGGCAGGCGATCTACGAGCAGTACTTC
size: few; D: TRBD1; V: TRBV2; J: TRBJ2-2; CDR3: CAIGGQGRNTGELFF; DNA: TGTGCCATCGGGGGACAGGGGAGAAACACCGGGGAGTTGTTTTTT
size: NA; D: TRBD1; V: TRBV4-1; J: TRBJ2-7; CDR3: CASSQEDRGLDEQYF; DNA: TGCGCCAGCAGCCAAGAAGACAGGGGGCTTGACGAGCAGTACTTC
size: NA; D: TRBD2; V: TRBV7-2; J: TRBJ2-1; CDR3: CASNFLAGGQNEQFF; DNA: TGTGCCAGCAACTTCCTAGCGGGGGGGCAAAATGAGCAGTTCTTC
size: NA; D: NA; V: TRBV2; J: TRBJ2-7; CDR3: CASSDRNEQYF; DNA: TGTGCCAGCAGTGACAGGAACGAGCAGTACTTC
size: few; D: NA; V: TRBV19; J: TRBJ2-1; CDR3: CASSIGLYEQFF; DNA: TGTGCCAGTAGTATAGGTCTCTATGAGCAGTTCTTC
size: NA; D: NA; V: TRBV20-1; J: TRBJ1-1; CDR3: CSARPMQGIEAFF; DNA: TGCAGTGCTAGACCAATGCAGGGAATTGAAGCTTTCTTT
size: many; D: NA; V: TRBV2; J: TRBJ2-3; CDR3: CASSEALTGLTDTQYF; DNA: TGTGCCAGCAGTGAAGCGCTTACAGGGTTAACAGATACGCAGTATTTT
size: many; D: NA; V: TRBV28; J: TRBJ2-1; CDR3: CASSLEGLNEQFF; DNA: TGTGCCAGCAGTCTGGAGGGTTTGAATGAGCAGTTCTTC
size: few; D: NA; V: TRBV11-2; J: TRBJ2-7; CDR3: CASSLSLAGPYEQYF; DNA: TGTGCCAGCAGCTTATCCCTTGCGGGGCCATACGAGCAGTACTTC
size: many; D: NA; V: TRBV28; J: TRBJ2-7; CDR3: CASSWGVYPYEQYF; DNA: TGTGCCAGCAGTTGGGGCGTTTATCCCTACGAGCAGTACTTC
size: few; D: NA; V: TRBV5-6; J: TRBJ2-1; CDR3: CASSLSSRGNEQFF; DNA: TGTGCCAGCAGCTTAAGTTCCAGGGGCAATGAGCAGTTCTTC
size: many; D: NA; V: TRBV28; J: TRBJ1-3; CDR3: CASSFRPRNTIYF; DNA: TGTGCCAGCAGTTTCAGGCCCCGAAACACCATATATTTT
size: many; D: NA; V: TRBV4-3; J: TRBJ2-1; CDR3: CASSQEHTPYNEQFF; DNA: TGCGCCAGCAGCCAAGAGCACACACCCTACAATGAGCAGTTCTTC
size: few; D: NA; V: TRBV5-5; J: TRBJ2-7; CDR3: CASSLAPPGEQYF; DNA: TGTGCCAGCAGCTTGGCACCCCCGGGGGAGCAGTACTTC
size: many; D: TRBD2; V: TRBV24-1; J: TRBJ2-5; CDR3: CATSDPTGTKEETQYF; DNA: TGTGCCACCAGTGACCCGACCGGGACTAAGGAAGAGACCCAGTACTTC
size: few; D: NA; V: TRBV6-1; J: TRBJ2-6; CDR3: CASSGSSGANVLTF; DNA: TGTGCCAGCAGTGGGAGCTCTGGGGCCAACGTCCTGACTTTC
size: NA; D: NA; V: TRBV20-1; J: TRBJ2-1; CDR3: CSAGPRGDEQFF; DNA: TGCAGTGCTGGACCAAGGGGGGATGAGCAGTTCTTC
size: many; D: NA; V: TRBV4-3; J: TRBJ1-5; CDR3: CASSQDPSQPQHF; DNA: TGCGCCAGCAGCCAAGATCCTAGTCAGCCCCAGCATTTT
size: NA; D: NA; V: TRBV6-1; J: TRBJ2-6; CDR3: CASTQPKQGNSGANVLTF; DNA: TGTGCCAGCACCCAGCCGAAACAGGGAAACTCTGGGGCCAACGTCCTGACTTTC
size: few; D: TRBD1; V: TRBV5-5; J: TRBJ2-7; CDR3: CASSFRTGVTYEQYF; DNA: TGTGCCAGCAGCTTCAGGACAGGGGTAACCTACGAGCAGTACTTC
size: NA; D: NA; V: TRBV7-6; J: TRBJ1-3; CDR3: CASSLGETRGGNTIYF; DNA: TGTGCCAGCAGCTTGGGGGAAACTCGAGGTGGAAACACCATATATTTT
size: few; D: NA; V: TRBV27; J: TRBJ1-6; CDR3: CASSFAGPNSPLHF; DNA: TGTGCCAGCAGTTTTGCGGGGCCGAATTCACCCCTCCACTTT
size: few; D: NA; V: TRBV7-2; J: TRBJ2-3; CDR3: CASSLGGAGRTDTQYF; DNA: TGTGCCAGCAGCCTAGGGGGAGCGGGAAGAACAGATACGCAGTATTTT
size: few; D: TRBD1; V: TRBV28; J: TRBJ2-5; CDR3: CASSFTRGQETQYF; DNA: TGTGCCAGCAGTTTTACCAGGGGGCAAGAGACCCAGTACTTC
size: NA; D: TRBD1; V: TRBV19; J: TRBJ2-7; CDR3: CAMGQGEQYF; DNA: TGTGCCATGGGACAGGGAGAGCAGTACTTC
size: NA; D: NA; V: TRBV7-2; J: TRBJ2-3; CDR3: CASSSPATPSTDTQYF; DNA: TGTGCCAGCAGCTCGCCAGCGACCCCTAGCACAGATACGCAGTATTTT
size: NA; D: NA; V: TRBV5-1; J: TRBJ2-5; CDR3: CASTRAGQETQYF; DNA: TGCGCCAGCACTCGAGCCGGCCAAGAGACCCAGTACTTC
size: many; D: NA; V: TRBV7-9; J: TRBJ2-1; CDR3: CASSKDWDNEQFF; DNA: TGTGCCAGCAGCAAGGACTGGGACAATGAGCAGTTCTTC
size: NA; D: NA; V: TRBV9; J: TRBJ2-3; CDR3: CASSVGPARRSDTQYF; DNA: TGTGCCAGCAGCGTAGGCCCAGCCCGAAGGTCAGATACGCAGTATTTT
size: few; D: TRBD1; V: TRBV20-1; J: TRBJ1-5; CDR3: CSAKGALSNQPQHF; DNA: TGCAGTGCTAAGGGGGCTCTAAGCAATCAGCCCCAGCATTTT
size: many; D: TRBD2; V: TRBV5-1; J: TRBJ2-5; CDR3: CASSSPSGGRRETQYF; DNA: TGCGCCAGCAGCTCCCCTTCGGGGGGGCGCAGGGAGACCCAGTACTTC
size: NA; D: NA; V: TRBV10-3; J: TRBJ2-5; CDR3: CAIRDTGEAETQYF; DNA: TGTGCCATCAGGGATACAGGGGAGGCAGAGACCCAGTACTTC
size: few; D: TRBD2; V: TRBV18; J: TRBJ2-1; CDR3: CASSPRPGLAGDNEQFF; DNA: TGTGCCAGCTCACCACGACCGGGACTAGCGGGAGACAATGAGCAGTTCTTC
size: NA; D: NA; V: TRBV20-1; J: TRBJ2-7; CDR3: CSADSYEQYF; DNA: TGCAGTGCGGACAGCTACGAGCAGTACTTC
size: few; D: TRBD1; V: TRBV9; J: TRBJ1-4; CDR3: CASSVSPVVGTGEEKLFF; DNA: TGTGCCAGCAGCGTATCTCCGGTGGTCGGGACAGGGGAGGAAAAACTGTTTTTT
size: many; D: NA; V: TRBV7-2; J: TRBJ1-6; CDR3: CASSKDGSAPGSPLHF; DNA: TGTGCCAGCAGCAAAGATGGGTCCGCGCCTGGTTCACCCCTCCACTTT
size: few; D: NA; V: TRBV29-1; J: TRBJ1-1; CDR3: CSVEKLQHLAEAFF; DNA: TGCAGCGTTGAGAAGTTACAGCATCTGGCTGAAGCTTTCTTT
size: many; D: NA; V: TRBV9; J: TRBJ2-1; CDR3: CASSERPDNEQFF; DNA: TGTGCCAGCAGCGAGCGCCCGGACAATGAGCAGTTCTTC
size: many; D: NA; V: TRBV7-3; J: TRBJ2-2; CDR3: CASSASSSGELFF; DNA: TGTGCCAGCAGCGCCTCGTCGTCCGGGGAGCTGTTTTTT
size: NA; D: NA; V: TRBV29-1; J: TRBJ2-1; CDR3: CSGKLLVDEQFF; DNA: TGCAGCGGAAAGCTGCTTGTTGACGAGCAGTTCTTC
size: few; D: NA; V: TRBV11-2; J: TRBJ2-3; CDR3: CASSLGDGGGTDTQYF; DNA: TGTGCCAGCAGCTTAGGAGACGGGGGTGGCACAGATACGCAGTATTTT
size: many; D: NA; V: TRBV7-9; J: TRBJ2-7; CDR3: CASSLLLVGEQYF; DNA: TGTGCCAGCAGCTTATTATTAGTTGGGGAGCAGTACTTC
size: medium-sized; D: NA; V: TRBV4-1; J: TRBJ1-2; CDR3: CASSQDRTVNYGYTF; DNA: TGCGCCAGCAGCCAAGATCGGACAGTTAACTATGGCTACACCTTC
size: few; D: TRBD1; V: TRBV7-2; J: TRBJ2-1; CDR3: CASSSWTGDNEQFF; DNA: TGTGCCAGCAGCTCGTGGACAGGCGACAATGAGCAGTTCTTC
size: few; D: NA; V: TRBV5-1; J: TRBJ2-7; CDR3: CASGLGHSYEQYF; DNA: TGCGCCAGCGGTCTAGGGCACTCCTACGAGCAGTACTTC